This TCR beta chain is drawn from a study of response to subunit inactivated influenza vaccine. The CDR3 loop spans 14 amino acids. V trimming: 3 bases; J trimming: 12 bases; junction bases outside the gene matches: 5. Concerning this clonotype: Its antigen is not known.

Study conclusions and caveats: There was a suggestion from the authors that each seasonal influenza vaccination recruits few new T cells.

Via MiXCR, TCRdb re-called the RT-PCR reads, giving one row per CDR3 protein. The table has 610,000 or so distinct CDR3 sequences, about 14% seen once; the top ten hold around 10%. The origin of this receptor is a man aged 45 to 65 who received an inactivated influenza vaccine. This specimen consisted of PBMCs from blood, obtained less than 13 days after vaccination. The chain joins TRBV12-3 or TRBV12-4 to TRBJ1-6; the match to TRBD1 covers 10 bases. The CDR3 DNA reads as TGTGCCAGCAGTTTCGGGACAGGGGTAGGACCCCTCCACTTT. Amino acid sequence: CASSFGTGVGPLHF.